Listed below are T cell receptor beta chains from one sample, sequenced in a study of CD8+ T cells in alopecia areata. Measured with immunoSEQ multiplex PCR; TCRdb has only the in-frame clones, and not every one. This sample has some 51,000 clones; about 96% occur once, and the top ten carry 20% to 30%. Sequences were derived from CD8+ T cells sorted from blood, sampled at week 0. The receptors originated from a human donor with alopecia areata. CDR3s include the opening cysteine and the closing phenylalanine or tryptophan. Each record gives: D gene, J gene, CDR3 length, V gene, clone size, CDR3 protein, CDR3 DNA. A D gene is named only where the DNA matches it firmly. Rows give clone size only sometimes, using once, few, many, or a class for an expanded clone.

D gene: TRBD1
J gene: TRBJ2-3
CDR3 length: 15
V gene: TRBV6-5
clone size: NA
CDR3 protein: CASSHGTGEADTQYF
CDR3 DNA: TGTGCCAGCAGTCACGGGACAGGGGAGGCAGATACGCAGTATTTT

D gene: NA
J gene: TRBJ2-2
CDR3 length: 15
V gene: TRBV29-1
clone size: NA
CDR3 protein: CSVEGDGATTGELFF
CDR3 DNA: TGCAGCGTTGAAGGGGATGGGGCGACCACCGGGGAGCTGTTTTTT

D gene: NA
J gene: TRBJ2-2
CDR3 length: 17
V gene: TRBV2
clone size: NA
CDR3 protein: CASSPYPPGQNTGELFF
CDR3 DNA: TGTGCCAGCAGTCCTTACCCGCCGGGGCAGAACACCGGGGAGCTGTTTTTT

D gene: NA
J gene: TRBJ2-2
CDR3 length: 11
V gene: TRBV30
clone size: NA
CDR3 protein: CAWSDTWELFF
CDR3 DNA: TGTGCCTGGAGCGATACCTGGGAGCTGTTTTTT

D gene: NA
J gene: TRBJ2-1
CDR3 length: 14
V gene: TRBV6-1
clone size: NA
CDR3 protein: CASYRATWDNEQFF
CDR3 DNA: TGTGCCAGCTACAGGGCAACTTGGGACAATGAGCAGTTCTTC

D gene: TRBD1
J gene: TRBJ1-2
CDR3 length: 12
V gene: TRBV6-5
clone size: NA
CDR3 protein: CASFGTGGWYTF
CDR3 DNA: TGTGCCAGCTTCGGGACAGGGGGCTGGTACACCTTC

D gene: NA
J gene: TRBJ2-7
CDR3 length: 14
V gene: TRBV29-1
clone size: NA
CDR3 protein: CSVAGGQLMYEQYF
CDR3 DNA: TGCAGCGTTGCGGGGGGACAGTTAATGTACGAGCAGTACTTC

D gene: NA
J gene: TRBJ2-7
CDR3 length: 14
V gene: TRBV6-5
clone size: NA
CDR3 protein: CASSYSWTLSEQYF
CDR3 DNA: TGTGCCAGCAGTTACTCGTGGACATTGAGCGAGCAGTACTTC

D gene: TRBD1
J gene: TRBJ2-6
CDR3 length: 12
V gene: TRBV5-6
clone size: NA
CDR3 protein: CASSPTGNVLTF
CDR3 DNA: TGTGCCAGCAGCCCGACAGGGAACGTCCTGACTTTC

D gene: NA
J gene: TRBJ2-1
CDR3 length: 16
V gene: TRBV11-2
clone size: NA
CDR3 protein: CASSLVVGSSYNEQFF
CDR3 DNA: TGTGCCAGCAGCTTAGTGGTGGGGAGCTCCTACAATGAGCAGTTCTTC

D gene: NA
J gene: TRBJ1-1
CDR3 length: 17
V gene: TRBV11-1
clone size: once
CDR3 protein: CASSSASAGLLNTEAFF
CDR3 DNA: TGTGCCAGCAGCTCGGCCTCGGCAGGCCTACTGAACACTGAAGCTTTCTTT

D gene: NA
J gene: TRBJ2-3
CDR3 length: 11
V gene: TRBV6-6
clone size: NA
CDR3 protein: CASSYGTTQYF
CDR3 DNA: TGTGCCAGCAGTTACGGGACCACGCAGTATTTT

D gene: NA
J gene: TRBJ2-7
CDR3 length: 15
V gene: TRBV4-1
clone size: NA
CDR3 protein: CASSQLQTNHYEQYF
CDR3 DNA: TGCGCCAGCAGCCAACTCCAGACCAACCACTACGAGCAGTACTTC

D gene: NA
J gene: TRBJ2-1
CDR3 length: 12
V gene: TRBV7-2
clone size: NA
CDR3 protein: CASSLEAIYQLF
CDR3 DNA: TGTGCCAGCAGCTTAGAGGCAATTTATCAACTCTTC

D gene: NA
J gene: TRBJ1-2
CDR3 length: 14
V gene: TRBV7-9
clone size: once
CDR3 protein: CASSLVGEFYGYTF
CDR3 DNA: TGTGCCAGCAGCTTAGTTGGCGAATTTTATGGCTACACCTTC

D gene: NA
J gene: TRBJ2-3
CDR3 length: 13
V gene: TRBV9
clone size: NA
CDR3 protein: CASSVDPKDTQYF
CDR3 DNA: TGTGCCAGCAGCGTAGACCCCAAAGATACGCAGTATTTT

D gene: TRBD2
J gene: TRBJ2-3
CDR3 length: 20
V gene: TRBV4-2
clone size: NA
CDR3 protein: CASSQGQRGAMALSTDTQYF
CDR3 DNA: TGTGCCAGCAGCCAAGGCCAGCGGGGGGCCATGGCACTTAGCACAGATACGCAGTATTTT

D gene: NA
J gene: TRBJ2-1
CDR3 length: 16
V gene: TRBV5-1
clone size: NA
CDR3 protein: CASSLELAPSYNEQFF
CDR3 DNA: TGCGCCAGCAGCTTGGAACTAGCTCCCTCCTACAATGAGCAGTTCTTC

D gene: NA
J gene: TRBJ1-2
CDR3 length: 14
V gene: TRBV7-9
clone size: NA
CDR3 protein: CASSFSGPNYGYTF
CDR3 DNA: TGTGCCAGCAGCTTTTCCGGGCCCAACTATGGCTACACCTTC

D gene: TRBD2
J gene: TRBJ2-5
CDR3 length: 17
V gene: TRBV7-2
clone size: NA
CDR3 protein: CASSLALAGVIQETQYF
CDR3 DNA: TGTGCCAGCAGCTTAGCGCTAGCGGGGGTTATCCAAGAGACCCAGTACTTC

D gene: NA
J gene: TRBJ2-3
CDR3 length: 16
V gene: TRBV4-1
clone size: NA
CDR3 protein: CASSQDPLQGTDTQYF
CDR3 DNA: TGCGCCAGCAGCCAAGACCCACTCCAGGGCACAGATACGCAGTATTTT

D gene: NA
J gene: TRBJ2-5
CDR3 length: 15
V gene: TRBV5-1
clone size: NA
CDR3 protein: CASRPLYSGQETQYF
CDR3 DNA: TGCGCCAGCAGACCCCTCTACAGCGGCCAAGAGACCCAGTACTTC